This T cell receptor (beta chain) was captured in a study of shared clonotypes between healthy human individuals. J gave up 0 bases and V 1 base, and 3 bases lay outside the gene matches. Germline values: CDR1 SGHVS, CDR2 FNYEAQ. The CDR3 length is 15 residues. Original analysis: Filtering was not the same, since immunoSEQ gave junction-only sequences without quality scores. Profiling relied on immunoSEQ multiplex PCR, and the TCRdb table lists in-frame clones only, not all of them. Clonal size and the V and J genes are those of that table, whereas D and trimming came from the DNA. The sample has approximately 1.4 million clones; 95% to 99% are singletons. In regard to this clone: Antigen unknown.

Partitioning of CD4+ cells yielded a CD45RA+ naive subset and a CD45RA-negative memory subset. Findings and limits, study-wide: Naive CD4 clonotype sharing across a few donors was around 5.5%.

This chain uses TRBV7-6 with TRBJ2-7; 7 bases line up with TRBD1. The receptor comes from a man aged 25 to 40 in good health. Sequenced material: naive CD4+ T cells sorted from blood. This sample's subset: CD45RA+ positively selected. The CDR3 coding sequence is TGTGCCAGCAGCTTAGTACAGGGGACCTCCTACGAGCAGTACTTC. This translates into CASSLVQGTSYEQYF.